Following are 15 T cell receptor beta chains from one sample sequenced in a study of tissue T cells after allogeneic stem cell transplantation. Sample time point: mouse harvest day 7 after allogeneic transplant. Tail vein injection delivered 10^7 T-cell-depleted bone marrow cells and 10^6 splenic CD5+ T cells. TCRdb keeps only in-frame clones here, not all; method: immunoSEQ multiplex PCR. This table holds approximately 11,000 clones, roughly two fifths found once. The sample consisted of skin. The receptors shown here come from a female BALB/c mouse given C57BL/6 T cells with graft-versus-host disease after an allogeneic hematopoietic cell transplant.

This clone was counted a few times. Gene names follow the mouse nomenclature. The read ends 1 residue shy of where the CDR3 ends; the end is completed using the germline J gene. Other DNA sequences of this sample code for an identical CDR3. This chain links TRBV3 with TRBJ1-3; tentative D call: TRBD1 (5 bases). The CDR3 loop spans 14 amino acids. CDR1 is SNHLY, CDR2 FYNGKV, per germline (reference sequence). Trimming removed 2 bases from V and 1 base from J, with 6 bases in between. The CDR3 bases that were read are TGTGCCAGCAGCTTACAGGGATCTGGAAATACGCTCTAT. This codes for CASSLQGSGNTLY. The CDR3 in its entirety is CASSLQGSGNTLYF.

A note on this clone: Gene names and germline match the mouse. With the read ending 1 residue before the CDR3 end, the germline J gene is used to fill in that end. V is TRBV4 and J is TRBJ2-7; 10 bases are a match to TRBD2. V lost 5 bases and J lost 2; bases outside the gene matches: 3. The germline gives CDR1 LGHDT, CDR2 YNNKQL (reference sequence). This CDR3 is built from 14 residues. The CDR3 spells CASSLDWGAYEQYF. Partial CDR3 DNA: TGTGCCAGCAGCCTAGACTGGGGGGCCTATGAACAGTAC.

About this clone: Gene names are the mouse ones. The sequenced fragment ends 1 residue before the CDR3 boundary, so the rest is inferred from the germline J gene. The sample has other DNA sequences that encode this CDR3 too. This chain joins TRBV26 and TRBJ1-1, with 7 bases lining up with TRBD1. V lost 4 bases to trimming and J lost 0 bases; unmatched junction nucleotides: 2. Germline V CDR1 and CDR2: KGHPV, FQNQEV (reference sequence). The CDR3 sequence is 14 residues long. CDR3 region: CASSRQGANTEVFF. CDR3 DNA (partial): TGTGCCAGCAGTCGACAGGGTGCAAACACAGAAGTCTTC.

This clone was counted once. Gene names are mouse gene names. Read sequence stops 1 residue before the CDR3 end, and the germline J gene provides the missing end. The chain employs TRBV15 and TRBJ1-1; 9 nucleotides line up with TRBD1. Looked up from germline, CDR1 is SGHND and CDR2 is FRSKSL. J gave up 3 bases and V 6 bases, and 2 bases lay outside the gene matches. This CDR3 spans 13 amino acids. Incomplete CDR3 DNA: TGTGCCAGCAGGAGGACAGGGGACACAGAAGTCTTC. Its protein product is CASRRTGDTEVF. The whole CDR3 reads CASRRTGDTEVFF.

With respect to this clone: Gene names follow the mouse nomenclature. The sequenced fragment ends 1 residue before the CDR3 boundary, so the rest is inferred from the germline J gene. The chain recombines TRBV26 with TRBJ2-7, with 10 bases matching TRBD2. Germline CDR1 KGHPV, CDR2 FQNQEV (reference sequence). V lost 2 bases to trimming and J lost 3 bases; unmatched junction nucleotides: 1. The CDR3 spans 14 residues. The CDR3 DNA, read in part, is TGTGCCAGCAGTCTGAGGACTGGGGGCTATGAACAGTAC. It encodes CASSLRTGGYEQY. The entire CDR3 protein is CASSLRTGGYEQYF.

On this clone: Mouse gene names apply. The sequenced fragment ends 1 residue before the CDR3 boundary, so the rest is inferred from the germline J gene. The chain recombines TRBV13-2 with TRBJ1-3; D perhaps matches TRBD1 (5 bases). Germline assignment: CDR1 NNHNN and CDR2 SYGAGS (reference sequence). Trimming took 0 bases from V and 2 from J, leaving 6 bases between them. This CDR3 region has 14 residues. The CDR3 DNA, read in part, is TGTGCCAGCGGTGATGGAGGGGCTGGAAATACGCTCTAT. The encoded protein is CASGDGGAGNTLY. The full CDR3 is CASGDGGAGNTLYF.

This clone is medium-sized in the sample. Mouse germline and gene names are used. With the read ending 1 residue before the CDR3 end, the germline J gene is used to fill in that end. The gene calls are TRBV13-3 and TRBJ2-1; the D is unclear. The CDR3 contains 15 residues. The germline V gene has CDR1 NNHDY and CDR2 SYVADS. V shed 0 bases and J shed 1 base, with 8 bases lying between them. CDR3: CASSDAGRNYAEQFF. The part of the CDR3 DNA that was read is TGTGCCAGCAGTGATGCTGGCAGAAACTATGCTGAGCAGTTC.

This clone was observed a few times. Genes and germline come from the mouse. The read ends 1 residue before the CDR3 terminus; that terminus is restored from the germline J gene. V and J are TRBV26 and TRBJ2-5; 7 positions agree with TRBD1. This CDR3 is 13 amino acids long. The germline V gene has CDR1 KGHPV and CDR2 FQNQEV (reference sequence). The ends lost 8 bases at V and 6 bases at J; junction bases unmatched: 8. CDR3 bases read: TGTGCCAGCGCCCGACAGGGTGAGGACACCCAGTAC. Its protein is CASARQGEDTQY. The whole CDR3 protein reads CASARQGEDTQYF.

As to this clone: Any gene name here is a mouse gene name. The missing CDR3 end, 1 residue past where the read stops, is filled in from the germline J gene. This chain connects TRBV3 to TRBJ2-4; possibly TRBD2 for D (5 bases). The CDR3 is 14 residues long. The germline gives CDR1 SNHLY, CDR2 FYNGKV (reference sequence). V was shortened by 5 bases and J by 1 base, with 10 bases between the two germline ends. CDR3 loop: CASSTTGRQNTLYF. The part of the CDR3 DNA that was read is TGTGCCAGCAGCACTACTGGACGTCAAAACACCTTGTAC. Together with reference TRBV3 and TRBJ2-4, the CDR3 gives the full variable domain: GPKVLQIPSHQIIDMGQMVTLNCDPVSNHLYFYWYKQILGQQMEFLVNFYNGKVMEKSKLFKDQFSVERPDGSYFTLKIQPTALEDSAVYFCASSTTGRQNTLYFGAGTRLSVL.

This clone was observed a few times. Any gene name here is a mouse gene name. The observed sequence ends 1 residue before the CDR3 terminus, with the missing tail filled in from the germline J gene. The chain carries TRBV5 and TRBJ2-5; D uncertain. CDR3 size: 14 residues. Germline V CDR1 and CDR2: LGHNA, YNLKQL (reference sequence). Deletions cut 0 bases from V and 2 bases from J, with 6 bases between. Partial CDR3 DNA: TGTGCCAGCAGCCAAGATCCGATCCAAGACACCCAGTAC. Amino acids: CASSQDPIQDTQY. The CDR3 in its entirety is CASSQDPIQDTQYF.

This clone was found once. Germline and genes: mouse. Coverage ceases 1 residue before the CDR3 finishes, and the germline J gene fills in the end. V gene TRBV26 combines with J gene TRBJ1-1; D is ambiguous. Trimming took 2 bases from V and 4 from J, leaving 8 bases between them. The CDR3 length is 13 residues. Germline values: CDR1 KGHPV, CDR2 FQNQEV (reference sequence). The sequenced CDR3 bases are TGTGCCAGCAGTCTGGGGGAGGGCACAGAAGTCTTC. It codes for CASSLGEGTEVF. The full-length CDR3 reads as CASSLGEGTEVFF.

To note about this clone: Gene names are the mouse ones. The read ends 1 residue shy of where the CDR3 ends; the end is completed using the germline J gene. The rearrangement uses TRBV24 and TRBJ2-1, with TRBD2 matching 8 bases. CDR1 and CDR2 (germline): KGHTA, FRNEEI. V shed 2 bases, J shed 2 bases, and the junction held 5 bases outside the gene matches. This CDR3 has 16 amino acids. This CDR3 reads CASSLGGARDYAEQFF. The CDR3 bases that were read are TGTGCCAGCAGTCTGGGGGGGGCGCGTGACTATGCTGAGCAGTTC.

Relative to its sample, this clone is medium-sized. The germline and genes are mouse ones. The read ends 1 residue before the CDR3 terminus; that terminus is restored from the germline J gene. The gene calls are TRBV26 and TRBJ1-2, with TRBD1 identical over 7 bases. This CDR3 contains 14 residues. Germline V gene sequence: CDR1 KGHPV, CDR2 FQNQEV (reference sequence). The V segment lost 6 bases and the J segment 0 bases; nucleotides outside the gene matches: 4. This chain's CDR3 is CASRRQGSNSDYTF. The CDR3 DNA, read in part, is TGTGCCAGCAGGCGACAGGGCTCAAACTCCGACTACACC.

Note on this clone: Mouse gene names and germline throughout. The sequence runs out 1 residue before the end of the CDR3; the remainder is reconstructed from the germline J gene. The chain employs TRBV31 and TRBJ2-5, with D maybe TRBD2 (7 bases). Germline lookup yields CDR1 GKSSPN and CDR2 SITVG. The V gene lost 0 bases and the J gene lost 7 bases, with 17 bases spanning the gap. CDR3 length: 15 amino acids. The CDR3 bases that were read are TGTGCCTGGAGTCTCTCCTTGGGGGGCAGATACACCCAGTAC. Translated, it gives CAWSLSLGGRYTQY. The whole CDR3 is CAWSLSLGGRYTQYF. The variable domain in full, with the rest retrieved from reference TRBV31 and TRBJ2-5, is AQTIHQWPVAEIKAVGSPLSLGCTIKGKSSPNLYWYWQATGGTLQQLFYSITVGQVESVVQLNLSASRPKDDQFILSTEKLLLSHSGFYLCAWSLSLGGRYTQYFGPGTRLLVL.

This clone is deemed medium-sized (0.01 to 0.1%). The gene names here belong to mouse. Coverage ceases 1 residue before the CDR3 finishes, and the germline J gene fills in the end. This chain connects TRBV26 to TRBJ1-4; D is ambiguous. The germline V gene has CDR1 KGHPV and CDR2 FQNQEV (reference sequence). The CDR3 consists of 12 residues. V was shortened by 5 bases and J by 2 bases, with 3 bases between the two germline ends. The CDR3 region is CASSESNERLFF. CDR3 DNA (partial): TGTGCCAGCAGTGAGTCCAACGAAAGATTATTT. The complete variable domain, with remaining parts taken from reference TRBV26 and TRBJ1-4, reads NSKVIQTPRYLVKGQGQKAKMRCIPEKGHPVVFWYQQNKNNEFKFLINFQNQEVLQQIDMTEKRFSAECPSNSPCSLEIQSSEAGDSALYLCASSESNERLFFGHGTKLSVL.